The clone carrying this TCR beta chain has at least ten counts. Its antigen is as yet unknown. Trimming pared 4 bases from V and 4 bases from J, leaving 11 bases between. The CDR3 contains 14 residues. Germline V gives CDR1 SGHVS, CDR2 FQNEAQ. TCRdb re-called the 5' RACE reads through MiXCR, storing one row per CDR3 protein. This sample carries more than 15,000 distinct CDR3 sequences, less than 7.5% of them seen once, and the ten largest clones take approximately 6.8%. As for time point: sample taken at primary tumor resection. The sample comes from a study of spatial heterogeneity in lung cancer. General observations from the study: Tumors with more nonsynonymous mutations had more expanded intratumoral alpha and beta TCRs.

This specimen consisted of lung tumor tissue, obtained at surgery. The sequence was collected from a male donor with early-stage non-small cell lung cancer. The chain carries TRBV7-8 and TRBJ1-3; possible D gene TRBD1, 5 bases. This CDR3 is CASSSPDTGNTIYF. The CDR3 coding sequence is TGTGCCAGCAGCTCTCCGGACACGGGAAACACCATATATTTT.